The 30 T cell receptor beta chains reported below all come from one sample, sequenced in a study of beta chain features in type 1 diabetes (dated by TCRdb to the late 2010s). These receptors' targets are unknown. Library creation used the immunoSEQ multiplex PCR assay. The entire amount of isolated RNA was reverse transcribed using the High Capacity cDNA Reverse Transcription Kit, so the sequenced TCRB transcripts were expressed ones. Drawn from immuneACCESS, this table holds only the in-frame rearrangements with V and J called that TCRdb kept. Clones are partly lost; checked studies trace under half to an unresolved V gene and leave the rest unexplained. The sample table lists about 640,000 clones, roughly 12% of them with a count of one. In total, the top ten clones hold 0.09% to 0.15% of the sample. Beyond this particular receptor, the publication reports: Type 1 diabetes patients showed a moderate but significant shortening of TCRB CDR3 length in all four CD4+ subsets.

Sequences were obtained from naive CD4+ T cells from blood. The cell subset or site label on this specimen signifies: true naive CD4+ T cells. The receptors shown here come from a young man with type 1 diabetes.

This clone was counted a few times. The V call is TRBV5-6, the J call TRBJ2-5, with D unclear. The germline V gene encodes CDR1 SGHDT and CDR2 YYEEEE. The germline V and J ends were trimmed by 4 bases and 0 bases, with 16 bases remaining between them. The CDR3 loop spans 16 amino acids. DNA of the CDR3: TGTGCCAGCAGCCCCCTGGCGCCCAGTGACCAAGAGACCCAGTACTTC. This sequence encodes CASSPLAPSDQETQYF.

This CDR3 reads CAISNSGDNNEQFF. In DNA, the CDR3 is TGTGCCATCAGTAACAGTGGAGATAACAATGAGCAGTTCTTC. This rearrangement joins TRBV10-3 to TRBJ2-1; D is undetermined. Between the trimmed V and J ends, which lost 5 bases and 5 bases, there was a span of 13 bases. The CDR3 consists of 14 residues. Germline CDR1 and CDR2: ENHRY and SYGVKD.

On this clone: Other nucleotide sequences in the sample specify the same CDR3. The chain carries TRBV7-2 and TRBJ1-1; tentatively, D is TRBD1 (6 bases). Germline V gives CDR1 SGHTA, CDR2 FQGNSA. The germline V and J ends were trimmed by 2 bases and 7 bases, with 8 bases remaining between them. The CDR3 runs 12 residues. The CDR3 nucleotides read TGTGCCAGCAGCTTACAGGGGATTGAAGCTTTCTTT. Protein sequence: CASSLQGIEAFF.

V gene TRBV13 combines with J gene TRBJ2-7; a possible D gene is TRBD1 (6 bases). V lost 5 bases and J 3 bases, leaving 20 bases between the germline ends. Germline V CDR1 and CDR2: PRHDT, FYEKMQ (reference sequence). This CDR3 has 16 residues. The CDR3 loop reads CASSPRHTGPLYEQYF. CDR3 in DNA: TGTGCCAGCAGCCCTAGGCATACAGGGCCCCTCTACGAGCAGTACTTC.

In this sample, this clone turned up a few times. V is TRBV19 and J is TRBJ1-5; no firm D call. The CDR3 runs 15 residues. Germline assignment: CDR1 LNHDA and CDR2 SQIVND (reference sequence). Deletions cut 4 bases from V and 2 bases from J, with 12 bases between. The CDR3 is CASSKLRAGNQPQHF. In nucleotides, the CDR3 is TGTGCCAGTAGTAAGTTGAGAGCGGGCAATCAGCCCCAGCATTTT.

There are a few counts of this clone. The rearrangement links TRBV19 to TRBJ2-2; 9 bases are shared with TRBD1. The CDR3 is made up of 15 amino acids. Trimming at V came to 6 bases and at J to 3 bases, leaving 5 bases not matched to a gene. Germline-derived CDR1 and CDR2 are LNHDA and SQIVND (reference sequence). CDR3 bases: TGTGCCAGTAGCGCCGGGGACAGGGACACCGGGGAGCTGTTTTTT. Its translation is CASSAGDRDTGELFF.

This clone was observed a handful of times. The J gene is TRBJ2-7, the V gene TRBV7-2; D uncertain. Germline V lookup: CDR1 SGHTA, CDR2 FQGNSA. The V end was cut by 4 bases, the J end by 6 bases, with 16 bases between. The CDR3 sequence is 14 residues long. CDR3 DNA sequence: TGTGCCAGCAGCTCCCCGGGCCTGGGCCCCGAGCAGTACTTC. Translated, it gives CASSSPGLGPEQYF.

J is TRBJ1-2 and V is TRBV6-1; possibly TRBD1 for D (5 bases). Trimming stripped 6 bases from V and 4 bases from J, with 12 bases between. The CDR3 is 13 amino acids. Germline assignment: CDR1 MNHNS and CDR2 SASEGT. The CDR3 DNA sequence: TGTGCCAGCAGAGGGGATCGGGGCTATGGCTACACCTTC. Amino acids: CASRGDRGYGYTF.

This clone was seen a handful of times. V usage is TRBV29-1 and J usage is TRBJ1-2; 7 positions match TRBD1. With V trimmed by 6 bases and J by 3 bases, 19 bases remained unmatched. Germline values: CDR1 SQVTM, CDR2 ANQGSEA. The CDR3 runs 17 residues. CDR3 nucleotides: TGCAGCGTGGCTTATAGCCGGGACAGATCCTATGACTATGGCTACACCTTC. Amino acids: CSVAYSRDRSYDYGYTF.

The sample holds a few counts of this clone. The chain carries TRBV23-1 and TRBJ2-3, with D possibly matching TRBD1 (5 bases). TRBV23-1 is treated as an ORF (open reading frame) with a function not yet certain. V dropped 0 bases and J dropped 4 bases, with 8 bases sitting between them. CDR3 length: 14 residues. CDR3 DNA sequence: TGCGCCAGCAGTCAATCCCAGGGCCCAGATACGCAGTATTTT. Its protein is CASSQSQGPDTQYF.

This clone was detected a few times. This chain uses TRBV13 with TRBJ2-7, with D perhaps given as TRBD1 or TRBD2 (5 bases each). V gave up 4 bases and J gave up 3 bases, with 19 bases separating them. This CDR3 is 16 amino acids long. Germline V gene sequence: CDR1 PRHDT, CDR2 FYEKMQ (reference sequence). The CDR3 nucleotides read TGTGCCAGCAGCTCATCCCGGGGACCCGTAGACTACGAGCAGTACTTC. It codes for CASSSSRGPVDYEQYF.

This chain joins TRBV14 and TRBJ2-1, with 14 positions matching TRBD2. Trimming cost V 4 bases and J 9 bases; bases outside gene matches: 8. Germline V gene sequence: CDR1 SGHDN, CDR2 FVKESK. This CDR3 comprises 16 residues. Here the CDR3 DNA reads TGTGCCAGCAGCCGTCGACTAGCGGGGGGGCCAGGTGAGCAGTTCTTC. Its protein product is CASSRRLAGGPGEQFF.

The chain joins TRBV13 to TRBJ2-1; no clear D. The V end was cut by 4 bases, the J end by 12 bases, with 13 bases between. From germline, CDR1 is PRHDT and CDR2 FYEKMQ (reference sequence). The CDR3 has 12 amino acids. The CDR3 DNA is TGTGCCAGCAGCTCCGTCGCTAAGGGGCAGTTCTTC. Protein: CASSSVAKGQFF.

This clone was counted a few times. This sequence joins TRBV11-3 and TRBJ2-4, with D perhaps TRBD1 (5 bases). V shed 1 base and J shed 12 bases, with 13 bases lying between them. This CDR3 spans 13 amino acids. CDR1 is SGHNT and CDR2 is YENEEA in the germline V gene. In DNA form, the CDR3 reads TGTGCCAGCAGCTTAGTGTATGGGGCTGATCAGTACTTC. Protein product: CASSLVYGADQYF.

This chain uses TRBV9 with TRBJ2-1, with D possibly matching TRBD2 (6 bases). CDR3 length equals 14 residues. Germline CDR1 reads SGDLS; CDR2 reads YYNGEE. Trimming took off 3 bases at V and 2 bases at J, with 9 bases between the two ends. The CDR3 is CASSGGEAYNEQFF. The CDR3 DNA follows: TGTGCCAGCAGCGGGGGGGAAGCCTACAATGAGCAGTTCTTC. Using reference TRBV9 and TRBJ2-1 for the parts outside the CDR3, the full variable domain is DSGVTQTPKHLITATGQRVTLRCSPRSGDLSVYWYQQSLDQGLQFLIQYYNGEERAKGNILERFSAQQFPDLHSELNLSSLELGDSALYFCASSGGEAYNEQFFGPGTRLTVL.

The chain employs TRBV7-9 and TRBJ2-3; D is uncertain. V lost 5 bases and J lost 3, with 12 bases in between. The CDR3 consists of 14 residues. Per the germline V gene, CDR1 is SEHNR and CDR2 is FQNEAQ (reference sequence). The CDR3 sequence is CASSPPLETDTQYF. CDR3 nucleotide sequence: TGTGCCAGCAGCCCCCCGTTGGAGACAGATACGCAGTATTTT.

This sequence joins TRBV7-9 and TRBJ2-1; the match to TRBD2 covers 11 bases. The CDR3 spans 16 residues. Trimming at V came to 3 bases and at J to 10 bases, leaving 11 bases not matched to a gene. Germline loops: CDR1 SEHNR, CDR2 FQNEAQ (reference sequence). CDR3 bases: TGTGCCAGCAGCTTGTCTAGCGGGGGGTCCCCGAAGGAGCAGTTCTTC. Residues: CASSLSSGGSPKEQFF.

This clone was seen a few times. V gene TRBV6-5 combines with J gene TRBJ1-2; D not certain. The germline V gene has CDR1 MNHEY and CDR2 SVGAGI. This CDR3 comprises 15 residues. Trimming removed 8 bases from V and 1 base from J, with 17 bases in between. The DNA for the CDR3 is TGTGCCAGCCGCCTTGTCCGAGGATATAACTATGGCTACACCTTC. It encodes CASRLVRGYNYGYTF.

The gene calls are TRBV29-1 and TRBJ2-3; possibly TRBD2 for D (7 bases). Trimming took off 8 bases at V and 5 bases at J, with 20 bases between the two ends. The germline CDR1 and CDR2 sequences are SQVTM and ANQGSEA. CDR3 length: 14 amino acids. In nucleotides, the CDR3 is TGCAGCCTGATTAGGGGGGGGGCCAAAGATACGCAGTATTTT. This gives the protein CSLIRGGAKDTQYF.

Notes on this clone: The same CDR3 can be traced to other DNA sequences in this sample. This chain uses TRBV18 with TRBJ1-6; 9 bases align to TRBD1. The V gene end was trimmed by 2 bases and the J gene end by 7 bases; junction bases not matched to a gene: 0. This CDR3 region has 14 residues. Germline assignment: CDR1 KGHSH and CDR2 LQKENI. The CDR3 sequence: CASSPGTGNSPLHF. DNA for the CDR3: TGTGCCAGCTCACCAGGGACAGGGAATTCACCCCTCCACTTT.

Only a few counts were recorded for this clone. The chain has TRBV7-9 and TRBJ2-3; D may correspond to TRBD1 or TRBD2 (5 bases each). Trimming took off 5 bases at V and 6 bases at J, with 9 bases between the two ends. This CDR3 contains 12 residues. Germline V gene lookup returns CDR1 SEHNR and CDR2 FQNEAQ (reference sequence). The CDR3 here is CASSREGDTQYF. The CDR3, as DNA: TGTGCCAGCAGCCGCGAGGGGGATACGCAGTATTTT.

This chain uses TRBV9 with TRBJ2-7; perhaps TRBD1 as D (6 bases). V dropped 3 bases and J dropped 6 bases, with 16 bases sitting between them. Germline V lookup: CDR1 SGDLS, CDR2 YYNGEE. CDR3 length: 14 residues. The CDR3 nucleotides are TGTGCCAGCAGCGCCGTTACAGGGTTTGGCGAGCAGTACTTC. This encodes CASSAVTGFGEQYF.

The chain is built from TRBV6-5 and TRBJ1-5, with D maybe TRBD1 (5 bases). V dropped 6 bases and J dropped 6 bases, with 9 bases sitting between them. Germline V gives CDR1 MNHEY, CDR2 SVGAGI. CDR3 size: 12 residues. CDR3 loop: CASRAGSQPQHF. The CDR3 DNA reads TGTGCCAGCAGGGCAGGGAGTCAGCCCCAGCATTTT.

This clone was recorded a few times. The chain couples TRBV5-1 to TRBJ2-3; tentatively, D is TRBD1 (5 bases). V was trimmed by 4 bases and J by 5 bases, leaving 17 bases between them. Germline CDR1 SGHRS, CDR2 YFSETQ. The CDR3 length is 15 residues. This CDR3 reads CASSTRLQGGDTQYF. In DNA, the CDR3 is TGCGCCAGCAGCACCAGGCTTCAGGGCGGAGATACGCAGTATTTT.

This sequence joins TRBV28 and TRBJ1-3; D unclear. This CDR3 has 15 residues. CDR1 is MDHEN, CDR2 SYDVKM, per germline. The ends were cut back, 3 bases at V and 0 bases at J, with 9 bases in the middle. The CDR3 is CASSLLKGSGNTIYF. The CDR3 nucleotides are TGTGCCAGCAGTTTGCTGAAGGGCTCTGGAAACACCATATATTTT.

The V gene is TRBV9, the J gene TRBJ2-1; D is possibly TRBD1 (6 bases). Germline values: CDR1 SGDLS, CDR2 YYNGEE. V dropped 4 bases and J dropped 7 bases, with 12 bases sitting between them. CDR3 length: 13 amino acids. DNA for the CDR3: TGTGCCAGCAGCCGGACAGTCTTTAATGAGCAGTTCTTC. Protein sequence: CASSRTVFNEQFF. Looking up the rest from reference TRBV9 and TRBJ2-1 gives the full variable domain: DSGVTQTPKHLITATGQRVTLRCSPRSGDLSVYWYQQSLDQGLQFLIQYYNGEERAKGNILERFSAQQFPDLHSELNLSSLELGDSALYFCASSRTVFNEQFFGPGTRLTVL.

This clone was picked up a small number of times. J is TRBJ2-1 and V is TRBV10-1; 7 nucleotides align to TRBD2. Losses at the gene ends were 3 bases for V and 7 bases for J; bases not matched to a gene: 6. The CDR3 extends over 14 amino acids. Per germline, CDR1 WNHNN and CDR2 SYGVQD (reference sequence). The CDR3 nucleotides read TGCGCCAGCAGTGACGGGGGGAAATTTAATGAGCAGTTCTTC. This sequence encodes CASSDGGKFNEQFF.

This clone was detected ten times or more. The rearrangement joins TRBV18 to TRBJ2-7; weak D call: TRBD1 (5 bases). Trimming shortened V by 2 bases and J by 6 bases, and 11 bases separated the two germline ends. This CDR3 has 13 amino acids. Per the germline V gene, CDR1 is KGHSH and CDR2 is LQKENI. In DNA form, the CDR3 reads TGTGCCAGCTCACCAACCAGGGAAGGCGAGCAGTACTTC. Protein product: CASSPTREGEQYF.

The chain couples TRBV19 to TRBJ1-2; no definite D call. CDR1 LNHDA and CDR2 SQIVND come from the germline V gene (reference sequence). CDR3 length: 17 residues. The V gene lost 5 bases and the J gene lost 2 bases, with 21 bases spanning the gap. This CDR3 is CASSGFRTPITNYGYTF. The CDR3 DNA sequence: TGTGCCAGTAGTGGCTTTCGGACCCCGATAACCAACTATGGCTACACCTTC.

This clone turned up a few times. V is TRBV4-3 and J is TRBJ2-2, with D hard to call. Germline V gene sequence: CDR1 LGHNA, CDR2 YSLEER. V was clipped by 2 bases and J by 8 bases, with 9 bases between them. The CDR3 loop spans 13 amino acids. In DNA, the CDR3 is TGCGCCAGCAGCCAATTGGTTGCTGGGGAGCTGTTTTTT. As protein: CASSQLVAGELFF.